The entry below gives a single T cell receptor beta chain sequence along with its context. Its antigen is not identified. The record originates from a study of cytomegalovirus exposure and HLA in healthy donors. Study outcomes and limitations: Listed as cytomegalovirus-associated were 170 or so TCR beta chains. A later analysis found most CMV-associated TCR beta chains apparently HLA-restricted.

Germline CDR1 SGHNT, CDR2 YYREEE (reference sequence). This CDR3 is 15 amino acids long. The V end lost 3 bases, the J end lost 5 bases, and 12 bases lay between the germline ends. A multiplex PCR was run with 60 Vbeta primers and 13 Jbeta primers. Some clones are missing from TCRdb's copy, which holds only in-frame ones; the method was immunoSEQ multiplex PCR. The sample holds about 190,000 clones, 78% seen once. The chain links TRBV5-4 to TRBJ1-6, with D tentatively TRBD1 (6 bases). The TCR was taken from a woman aged 30 to 39 in good health and CMV-seropositive. Sequenced sample: PBMCs. Written as DNA, the CDR3 is TGTGCCAGCAGCTACAGGGAAGGGGATAATTCACCCCTCCACTTT. Translation gives CASSYREGDNSPLHF.